A single sample gave rise to the 3 T cell receptor beta chains below, sequenced in a study of blood T cell repertoires in COVID-19. The method was immunoSEQ multiplex PCR; TCRdb's version includes in-frame clones alone and lacks a portion of them. The profile shows roughly 260,000 clones, 82% of them singletons. Specimen: peripheral blood. Source of these receptors: a woman older than 75 with active or convalescent COVID-19.

The chain combines TRBV24-1 with TRBJ2-1, with D perhaps TRBD2 (6 bases). V lost 5 bases and J lost 4, with 11 bases in between. Germline CDR1 and CDR2: KGHDR and SFDVKD. CDR3 size: 14 residues. The CDR3 sequence is CATSGGKLYNEQFF. The DNA for the CDR3 is TGTGCCACCAGTGGCGGGAAACTTTACAATGAGCAGTTCTTC.

In this sample, this clone turned up once. The V and J genes are TRBV7-8 and TRBJ2-2; possible D gene TRBD2, 5 bases. Germline V gene data show CDR1 as SGHVS and CDR2 as FQNEAQ. This CDR3 has 14 residues. V lost 0 bases to trimming and J lost 7 bases, with 9 bases between them. CDR3 sequence (DNA): TGTGCCAGCAGCTTAGCGCGGGCCAGCGGGGAGCTGTTTTTT. Translation gives CASSLARASGELFF. The full variable domain, its missing parts supplied by reference TRBV7-8 and TRBJ2-2, is GAGVSQSPRYKVAKRGQDVALRCDPISGHVSLFWYQQALGQGPEFLTYFQNEAQLDKSGLPSDRFFAERPEGSVSTLKIQRTQQEDSAVYLCASSLARASGELFFGEGSRLTVL.

The chain joins TRBV28 to TRBJ1-1; 10 bases line up with TRBD1. V dropped 6 bases and J dropped 10; count of bases not matched to a gene: 11. From germline, CDR1 is MDHEN and CDR2 SYDVKM. This CDR3 has 14 residues. CDR3: CASRVETGGFGAFF. Here the CDR3 DNA reads TGTGCCAGCAGAGTTGAGACAGGGGGCTTTGGAGCTTTCTTT.